One sample yielded the 8 T cell receptor beta chains listed below, sequenced in a study of blood T cell repertoires in COVID-19 (dated by TCRdb to between 2020 and 2021). The method was the immunoSEQ multiplex PCR assay. TCRdb holds this immuneACCESS table with in-frame rearrangements only. Some clones are missing; in checked studies, unresolved V genes explain under half, and the rest has no known cause. Counted in this sample were 70,000 to 75,000 clones; 80% to 90% of them appeared once. The ten largest account for roughly 5.5% of the sample. Sequenced input: peripheral blood. The receptors here all came from a human donor in a cohort sampled during active COVID-19.

This rearrangement joins TRBV12-1 to TRBJ2-2; the D call TRBD2 from the table was never checked on the DNA. TRBV12-1 is a known pseudogene. The CDR3 length is 19 residues. The CDR3: CASSFDLPSGRAVYGELFF. In DNA form, the CDR3 reads TGTGCCAGCAGCTTTGACCTTCCTAGCGGGAGGGCCGTATACGGGGAGCTGTTTTTT.

This rearrangement joins TRBV15 to TRBJ2-7, with a tentative D call TRBD1 (6 bases). V lost 0 bases to trimming and J lost 6 bases, with 12 bases between them. CDR1 is LNHNV and CDR2 is YYDKDF in the germline V gene (reference sequence). The CDR3 loop spans 14 amino acids. CDR3 amino acids: CATSRDRQGTEQYF. CDR3 in DNA: TGTGCCACCAGCAGAGATCGGCAGGGGACCGAGCAGTACTTC. Complete variable domain (other parts from reference TRBV15 and TRBJ2-7): DAMVIQNPRYQVTQFGKPVTLSCSQTLNHNVMYWYQQKSSQAPKLLFHYYDKDFNNEADTPDNFQSRRPNTSFCFLDIRSPGLGDTAMYLCATSRDRQGTEQYFGPGTRLTVT.

The CDR3 sequence: CASSVDGTGLFEQYF. CDR3 in DNA: TGTGCCAGCAGCGTAGATGGGACAGGACTATTCGAGCAGTACTTC. The chain uses TRBV9 and TRBJ2-7, with 8 bases lining up with TRBD1. Germline-derived CDR1 and CDR2 are SGDLS and YYNGEE. The CDR3 spans 15 residues. V gave up 0 bases and J gave up 6 bases; unmatched junction bases: 8.

The V gene is TRBV3-1 (or the pseudogene TRBV3-2), the J gene TRBJ2-1; 11 positions agree with TRBD2. Germline CDR1 reads LGHDT; CDR2 reads YNNKEL (reference sequence). The CDR3 length is 15 residues. V was clipped by 6 bases and J by 3 bases; unmatched bases: 4. CDR3 in amino acids: CASRELAGDYNEQFF. The CDR3 DNA is TGTGCCAGCAGAGAACTAGCGGGGGACTACAATGAGCAGTTCTTC.

The chain joins TRBV20-1 to TRBJ1-5; 11 bases match TRBD1. J lost 3 bases, V lost 3 bases, and 7 bases had no gene match. The CDR3 consists of 16 residues. Germline values: CDR1 DFQATT, CDR2 SNEGSKA (reference sequence). CDR3 bases: TGCAGTGCTAGTCTCGGACAGGGGGCAGACAATCAGCCCCAGCATTTT. It yields the protein CSASLGQGADNQPQHF.

The chain links TRBV9 to TRBJ2-4; 9 bases are a match to TRBD2. The CDR3 runs to 17 residues. With V trimmed by 4 bases and J by 3 bases, 11 bases remained unmatched. Germline loops: CDR1 SGDLS, CDR2 YYNGEE. CDR3 bases: TGTGCCAGCAGCCCTACCGGGACTAGCAATATCAAAAACATTCAGTACTTC. The encoded protein is CASSPTGTSNIKNIQYF.

The rearrangement links TRBV4-2 to TRBJ2-7, with D uncertain. This CDR3 is built from 13 residues. The V gene lost 0 bases and the J gene lost 5 bases, with 8 bases spanning the gap. Germline lookup yields CDR1 LGHNA and CDR2 YNFKEQ. CDR3 in DNA: TGTGCCAGCAGCCAAGAAATGAGCGACGAGCAGTACTTC. It yields the protein CASSQEMSDEQYF.

The chain joins TRBV11-2 to TRBJ2-3; D is perhaps TRBD2 (5 bases). The CDR3 totals 12 residues. Germline loops: CDR1 SGHAT, CDR2 FQNNGV. The V end was cut by 3 bases, the J end by 6 bases, with 7 bases between. The CDR3 reads CASSLGGDTQYF. The CDR3 region has the DNA TGTGCCAGCAGCTTGGGCGGGGATACGCAGTATTTT.